Listed below are T cell receptor beta chains from one sample, sequenced in a study of shared clonotypes between healthy human individuals. TCRdb's copy holds only in-frame clones and misses some; the assay was immunoSEQ multiplex PCR. The sample yields a few million clones, approximately 95% seen once. The sequenced material came from naive CD4+ T cells from PBMCs. The receptors shown here come from a man younger than 35 in good health. Some clones in this sample may be carry-over from other donors' samples. Both conserved end residues are part of each CDR3. The D gene is left open where the match is weak. The size of a clone is reported for some rows only, either as once, few or many, or as a class for expanded clones.

abundance,len,j_gene,d_gene,v_gene,CDR3aa,CDR3nt
-,12,TRBJ1-1,-,TRBV6-5,CASSYGKGEAFF,TGTGCCAGCAGTTACGGCAAGGGTGAAGCTTTCTTT
-,14,TRBJ1-2,-,TRBV5-1,CASSPGPEGYGYTF,TGCGCCAGCAGCCCGGGGCCGGAAGGGTATGGCTACACCTTC
-,14,TRBJ1-1,-,TRBV11-2,CASSLVGRDTEAFF,TGTGCCAGCAGCTTAGTGGGGAGGGACACTGAAGCTTTCTTT
once,17,TRBJ2-1,-,TRBV28,CASSLVRSGEVYNEQFF,TGTGCCAGCAGTTTAGTGAGGTCGGGAGAGGTCTACAATGAGCAGTTCTTC
once,13,TRBJ1-1,-,TRBV29-1,CSAADPANTEAFF,TGCAGCGCGGCGGATCCGGCGAACACTGAAGCTTTCTTT
-,15,TRBJ2-1,TRBD2,TRBV5-4,CASSIPSGSYNEQFF,TGTGCCAGCAGCATTCCTAGCGGCTCCTACAATGAGCAGTTCTTC
-,16,TRBJ2-2,TRBD1,TRBV7-3,CASSAADRAFAGELFF,TGTGCCAGCAGCGCAGCAGACAGGGCTTTCGCCGGGGAGCTGTTTTTT
-,17,TRBJ2-7,-,TRBV4-1,CASSQERDRALGYEQYF,TGCGCCAGCAGCCAAGAAAGGGATCGGGCCCTGGGCTACGAGCAGTACTTC
-,15,TRBJ1-2,-,TRBV7-9,CASSLSRPGVGGYTF,TGTGCCAGCAGCTTAAGTAGACCCGGCGTAGGAGGCTACACCTTC
-,13,TRBJ1-4,-,TRBV5-1,CASSAGPNEKLFF,TGCGCCAGCAGCGCGGGGCCTAATGAAAAACTGTTTTTT
-,17,TRBJ2-1,TRBD2,TRBV28,CASRKMRLAGRYNEQFF,TGTGCCAGCAGGAAAATGAGACTAGCGGGACGGTACAATGAGCAGTTCTTC
-,14,TRBJ1-5,-,TRBV25-1,CASSEWSNNQPQHF,TGTGCCAGCAGTGAGTGGTCGAACAATCAGCCCCAGCATTTT
-,15,TRBJ2-7,TRBD2,TRBV6-5,CASSYSGLAVDEQYF,TGTGCCAGCAGTTACTCGGGACTAGCAGTCGACGAGCAGTACTTC
-,14,TRBJ2-1,TRBD2,TRBV18,CASSLFGRGDEQFF,TGTGCCAGCTCACTGTTCGGGAGGGGCGATGAGCAGTTCTTC
-,13,TRBJ2-7,-,TRBV6-5,CASSFRGRDEQYF,TGTGCCAGCAGTTTCAGGGGCCGGGACGAGCAGTACTTC
few,14,TRBJ1-4,-,TRBV5-8,CASSLEGGREKLFF,TGTGCCAGCAGCTTGGAGGGGGGACGAGAAAAACTGTTTTTT
-,15,TRBJ2-7,TRBD2,TRBV29-1,CSVEESGLAGDEQYF,TGCAGCGTTGAAGAATCGGGACTAGCGGGTGACGAGCAGTACTTC
-,15,TRBJ2-2,-,TRBV19,CASSITRTNTGELFF,TGTGCCAGTAGTATCACCAGGACGAACACCGGGGAGCTGTTTTTT
-,14,TRBJ2-1,-,TRBV29-1,CSLIRPISYNEQFF,TGCAGCCTGATAAGACCAATCTCCTACAATGAGCAGTTCTTC
-,14,TRBJ2-1,-,TRBV7-7,CASSPPGTSNEQFF,TGTGCCAGCAGCCCACCCGGGACTTCGAATGAGCAGTTCTTC
once,14,TRBJ1-4,-,TRBV25-1,CASSERQFNEKLFF,TGTGCCAGCAGTGAACGGCAGTTTAATGAAAAACTGTTTTTT
-,15,TRBJ1-1,-,TRBV14,CASSSTPLMNTEAFF,TGTGCCAGCAGCTCAACTCCACTTATGAACACTGAAGCTTTCTTT
-,13,TRBJ1-2,TRBD1,TRBV7-2,CASSSGTGVGYTF,TGTGCCAGCAGTTCCGGGACAGGGGTCGGCTACACCTTC
-,17,TRBJ2-1,TRBD2,TRBV7-2,CASSPWGTSGTDNEQFF,TGTGCCAGCAGCCCCTGGGGGACTAGCGGAACCGACAATGAGCAGTTCTTC
-,13,TRBJ1-2,-,TRBV28,CASSADRNYGYTF,TGTGCCAGCAGTGCTGACAGGAACTATGGCTACACCTTC
-,16,TRBJ1-2,-,TRBV28,CASSLAGDAANYGYTF,TGTGCCAGCAGTTTGGCAGGTGATGCAGCTAACTATGGCTACACCTTC
-,14,TRBJ1-2,-,TRBV19,CASSIVASNYGYTF,TGTGCCAGTAGTATCGTAGCGTCGAACTATGGCTACACCTTC
-,12,TRBJ2-7,TRBD2,TRBV29-1,CSGGAGAYEQYF,TGCAGCGGGGGAGCGGGGGCCTACGAGCAGTACTTC
-,17,TRBJ2-1,-,TRBV21-1,CASSQNTLAGADNEQFF,TGTGCCAGCAGCCAGAACACCCTAGCGGGAGCGGACAATGAGCAGTTCTTC
-,15,TRBJ2-3,TRBD2,TRBV7-2,CASSSSGSRTDTQYF,TGTGCCAGCAGCTCTAGCGGTTCCCGTACAGATACGCAGTATTTT
-,13,TRBJ2-1,-,TRBV27,CASSLRELGEQFF,TGTGCCAGCAGTTTGCGTGAGTTGGGTGAGCAGTTCTTC
-,16,TRBJ2-1,-,TRBV27,CASSIPGTTRGLEQFF,TGTGCCAGCAGTATACCCGGGACTACCAGGGGTTTGGAGCAGTTCTTC
-,15,TRBJ1-1,TRBD1,TRBV18,CASSPRTGWDTEAFF,TGTGCCAGCTCACCTCGGACAGGGTGGGACACTGAAGCTTTCTTT
-,13,TRBJ2-1,-,TRBV6-5,CASRGKGLYEQFF,TGTGCCAGCCGCGGGAAGGGATTATACGAGCAGTTCTTC
-,12,TRBJ1-5,-,TRBV6-5,CASSSYNQPQHF,TGTGCCAGCAGTTCCTACAATCAGCCCCAGCATTTT
-,17,TRBJ2-3,-,TRBV7-3,CASSLRWGDSSTDTQYF,TGTGCCAGCAGCTTACGTTGGGGGGACTCTAGCACAGATACGCAGTATTTT
-,15,TRBJ2-7,-,TRBV6-6,CASSLPGGNSYEQYF,TGTGCCAGCAGCCTCCCCGGCGGAAACTCCTACGAGCAGTACTTC
-,14,TRBJ2-5,TRBD2,TRBV5-4,CASSPQGGQETQYF,TGTGCCAGCAGCCCGCAGGGAGGGCAAGAGACCCAGTACTTC
once,15,TRBJ2-5,-,TRBV28,CASSSPLLVQETQYF,TGTGCCAGCAGTTCCCCGCTTCTCGTCCAAGAGACCCAGTACTTC